These T cell receptor beta chains were read from a single sample in a study of glioma-infiltrating T cells. TCRdb reanalysed the multiplex PCR reads using MiXCR and keeps one entry per CDR3 protein. Of roughly 100,000 distinct CDR3 sequences in the sample, approximately 28% were seen once. The sample consisted of glioma tissue, nonneoplastic brain tissue, or PBMCs (not recorded which). These receptors were obtained from a human donor with low-grade glioma or glioblastoma, undergoing nonglioma brain surgery, or in good health (not recorded which). The CDR3 runs from the conserved cysteine through the conserved F or W. Each record gives: D gene, J gene, clone size, V gene, CDR3 DNA, CDR3 protein. The D gene is left open where the match is weak. Some rows mark clone size as missing; the rest say once, few, many or name a class of expanded clone.

d_gene: TRBD1; j_gene: TRBJ1-2; abundance: .; v_gene: TRBV29-1; CDR3nt: TGCAGCGTTGGACAGGGGGCTAACCATGGCTACACCTTC; CDR3aa: CSVGQGANHGYTF
d_gene: .; j_gene: TRBJ2-1; abundance: many; v_gene: TRBV27; CDR3nt: TGTGCCAGCAGTCGTATTAAACCGGGGGGCTCAAACTACAATGAGCAGTTCTTC; CDR3aa: CASSRIKPGGSNYNEQFF
d_gene: .; j_gene: TRBJ2-3; abundance: few; v_gene: TRBV12-3/TRBV12-4; CDR3nt: TGTGCCAGCAGTCTTGACTTAGATACGCAGTATTTT; CDR3aa: CASSLDLDTQYF
d_gene: .; j_gene: TRBJ2-3; abundance: few; v_gene: TRBV30; CDR3nt: TGTGCCTGGAGTGGCGACTTGGTCTCGACAGATACGCAGTATTTT; CDR3aa: CAWSGDLVSTDTQYF
d_gene: .; j_gene: TRBJ1-1; abundance: many; v_gene: TRBV27; CDR3nt: TGTGCCAGCAGTCCGAACCTGGGCCAGAACACTGAAGCTTTCTTT; CDR3aa: CASSPNLGQNTEAFF
d_gene: .; j_gene: TRBJ1-1; abundance: few; v_gene: TRBV11-2; CDR3nt: TGTGCCAGCAGCCCAAGACGGATGGAAGCTTTCTTT; CDR3aa: CASSPRRMEAFF
d_gene: .; j_gene: TRBJ1-1; abundance: .; v_gene: TRBV15; CDR3nt: TGTGCCACCAGCAGAGATTTAATGAGCACTGAAGCTTTCTTT; CDR3aa: CATSRDLMSTEAFF
d_gene: .; j_gene: TRBJ1-5; abundance: .; v_gene: TRBV12-3/TRBV12-4; CDR3nt: TGTGCCAGCACGGGACAACTGGTCGGCAATCAGCCCCAGCATTTT; CDR3aa: CASTGQLVGNQPQHF
d_gene: .; j_gene: TRBJ1-1; abundance: many; v_gene: TRBV14; CDR3nt: TGTGCCAGCAGCCAAATGACCCACACTGAAGCTTTCTTT; CDR3aa: CASSQMTHTEAFF
d_gene: .; j_gene: TRBJ2-1; abundance: many; v_gene: TRBV29-1; CDR3nt: TGCAGCGTAGGCCCGAAACCCAATGAGCAGTTCTTC; CDR3aa: CSVGPKPNEQFF
d_gene: .; j_gene: TRBJ2-7; abundance: few; v_gene: TRBV7-2; CDR3nt: TGTGCCAGCAGCCCCCCCTCCCGGAGCTCCTACGAGCAGTACTTC; CDR3aa: CASSPPSRSSYEQYF
d_gene: .; j_gene: TRBJ2-7; abundance: .; v_gene: TRBV3-1; CDR3nt: TGTGCCAGCAGCCAAGAAGGTAGTTCCTACGAGCAGTACTTC; CDR3aa: CASSQEGSSYEQYF
d_gene: TRBD1; j_gene: TRBJ1-2; abundance: many; v_gene: TRBV4-3; CDR3nt: TGCGCCAGCAGCTCGGGACAGGGAGCCTACGGCTACACCTTC; CDR3aa: CASSSGQGAYGYTF
d_gene: TRBD1; j_gene: TRBJ1-4; abundance: .; v_gene: TRBV3-1; CDR3nt: TGTGCCAGCACTCGGGGACAGGGAGGGGAAAAACTGTTTTTT; CDR3aa: CASTRGQGGEKLFF
d_gene: .; j_gene: TRBJ2-6; abundance: .; v_gene: TRBV3-1; CDR3nt: TGTGCCAGCAGCAACCACGATGACAGCCGGTGGGCCAACGTCCTGACTTTC; CDR3aa: CASSNHDDSRWANVLTF
d_gene: .; j_gene: TRBJ1-2; abundance: few; v_gene: TRBV29-1; CDR3nt: TGCAGCGTTGGGGCAGGGAACTATGGCTACACCTTC; CDR3aa: CSVGAGNYGYTF
d_gene: .; j_gene: TRBJ2-5; abundance: few; v_gene: TRBV3-1; CDR3nt: TGTGCCAGCAGCCAAGACCAACGAAGGGAAGGGGAGACCCAGTACTTC; CDR3aa: CASSQDQRREGETQYF
d_gene: TRBD1; j_gene: TRBJ1-2; abundance: many; v_gene: TRBV2; CDR3nt: TGTGCCAGCAGTGCTCAGGGGGCTAACTATGGCTACACCTTC; CDR3aa: CASSAQGANYGYTF
d_gene: .; j_gene: TRBJ1-2; abundance: few; v_gene: TRBV7-9; CDR3nt: TGTGCCAGCAGCCTAGTCTCTAACTATGGCTACACCTTC; CDR3aa: CASSLVSNYGYTF
d_gene: .; j_gene: TRBJ1-1; abundance: .; v_gene: TRBV5-6; CDR3nt: TGTGCCAGCGTTGGGGCAGGGAATGAAGCTTTCTTT; CDR3aa: CASVGAGNEAFF
d_gene: TRBD2; j_gene: TRBJ2-3; abundance: many; v_gene: TRBV10-3; CDR3nt: TGTGCCATCCGGAGCCGCGGGGGTACAGATACGCAGTATTTT; CDR3aa: CAIRSRGGTDTQYF
d_gene: TRBD1; j_gene: TRBJ2-5; abundance: .; v_gene: TRBV4-1; CDR3nt: TGCGCCAGCAGCTTCGGGACAGCTCAAGAGACCCAGTACTTC; CDR3aa: CASSFGTAQETQYF
d_gene: TRBD1; j_gene: TRBJ2-5; abundance: .; v_gene: TRBV6-1; CDR3nt: TGTGCCAGCACTCGCCCCCAGGGGGCCCAAGAGACCCAGTACTTC; CDR3aa: CASTRPQGAQETQYF
d_gene: TRBD2; j_gene: TRBJ2-3; abundance: many; v_gene: TRBV20-1; CDR3nt: TGCAGTGCTAGTCCGGGGGGGGGGGATTTAGATACGCAGTATTTT; CDR3aa: CSASPGGGDLDTQYF
d_gene: TRBD2; j_gene: TRBJ2-1; abundance: few; v_gene: TRBV7-3; CDR3nt: TGTGCCAGCACCTTTAGCGGGGGGGCTTTTAAGCAGTTCTTC; CDR3aa: CASTFSGGAFKQFF
d_gene: .; j_gene: TRBJ2-3; abundance: many; v_gene: TRBV7-2; CDR3nt: TGTGCCAGCAGGGAGCGGATTGGCACAGATACGCAGTATTTT; CDR3aa: CASRERIGTDTQYF
d_gene: TRBD2; j_gene: TRBJ2-1; abundance: .; v_gene: TRBV10-3; CDR3nt: TGTGCCATCAGTACTGGACTAGCGGGGGCCATCAATGAGCAGTTCTTC; CDR3aa: CAISTGLAGAINEQFF
d_gene: TRBD1; j_gene: TRBJ2-7; abundance: many; v_gene: TRBV3-1; CDR3nt: TGTGCCAGCAGCCAAACCGGGACAGGGGTTGACGAGCAGTACTTC; CDR3aa: CASSQTGTGVDEQYF
d_gene: TRBD1; j_gene: TRBJ2-1; abundance: many; v_gene: TRBV7-6; CDR3nt: TGTGCCAGCAGCCAGGACAGGGGTTTCGATGAGCAGTTCTTC; CDR3aa: CASSQDRGFDEQFF
d_gene: .; j_gene: TRBJ1-2; abundance: few; v_gene: TRBV29-1; CDR3nt: TGCGCCAGCCGACAGCCGGAACGATATGGCTACACCTTC; CDR3aa: CASRQPERYGYTF
d_gene: .; j_gene: TRBJ1-5; abundance: many; v_gene: TRBV6-1; CDR3nt: TGTGCCAGCAGTGGCCCGTATTGGTATAGCAATCAGCCCCAGCATTTT; CDR3aa: CASSGPYWYSNQPQHF
d_gene: TRBD1; j_gene: TRBJ2-5; abundance: .; v_gene: TRBV3-1; CDR3nt: TGTGCCAGCAGCCAAGCGGGGACAGGGCCTTGGGAGACCCAGTACTTC; CDR3aa: CASSQAGTGPWETQYF
d_gene: .; j_gene: TRBJ2-5; abundance: .; v_gene: TRBV5-8; CDR3nt: TGTGCCAGCACCCCAATTCAAGAGACCCAGTACTTC; CDR3aa: CASTPIQETQYF
d_gene: TRBD1; j_gene: TRBJ2-1; abundance: .; v_gene: TRBV28; CDR3nt: TGTGCTAGCAGTTCAAGGGGGCGGGTCTCCAATGAGCAGTTCTTC; CDR3aa: CASSSRGRVSNEQFF
d_gene: .; j_gene: TRBJ1-2; abundance: .; v_gene: TRBV11-1; CDR3nt: TGTGCCAGCAGCTTACAGGCTAACTATGGCTACACCTTC; CDR3aa: CASSLQANYGYTF
d_gene: .; j_gene: TRBJ1-1; abundance: many; v_gene: TRBV28; CDR3nt: TGTGCCAGCAGTTCAGACAGGATAATCACTGAAGCTTTCTTT; CDR3aa: CASSSDRIITEAFF
d_gene: .; j_gene: TRBJ1-2; abundance: few; v_gene: TRBV29-1; CDR3nt: TGCAGCGTTGAGGCAGGGGTCACCCCGGATGATGGCTACACCTTC; CDR3aa: CSVEAGVTPDDGYTF
d_gene: TRBD2; j_gene: TRBJ2-1; abundance: many; v_gene: TRBV20-1; CDR3nt: TGCAGTGCTAGTAAGCGGGGTCGGTCGGAGCAGTTCTTC; CDR3aa: CSASKRGRSEQFF
d_gene: .; j_gene: TRBJ2-3; abundance: few; v_gene: TRBV2; CDR3nt: TGTGCCAGCAGCGGAGGGACGCCTAGCACAGATACGCGGTATTTT; CDR3aa: CASSGGTPSTDTRYF
d_gene: TRBD2; j_gene: TRBJ2-1; abundance: once; v_gene: TRBV28; CDR3nt: TGTGCCAGCAGTTCACCTGGAACTAGCGGGGGTTCGAGCTCCTACAATGAGCAGTCCTTC; CDR3aa: CASSSPGTSGGSSSYNEQSF
d_gene: .; j_gene: TRBJ2-2; abundance: once; v_gene: TRBV7-2; CDR3nt: TGTGCCAGCAGTATTAACAGCTTGAACACCGGGGAGCTGTTTTTT; CDR3aa: CASSINSLNTGELFF
d_gene: TRBD1; j_gene: TRBJ2-2; abundance: many; v_gene: TRBV19; CDR3nt: TGTGCCAGTAGTCCCCAGGCAGGGGGCCGGTGGACCGGGGAGCTGTTTTTT; CDR3aa: CASSPQAGGRWTGELFF
d_gene: TRBD1; j_gene: TRBJ1-5; abundance: .; v_gene: TRBV19; CDR3nt: TGTGCCAGTGGGGGACAGGAGAGCAATCAGCCCCAGCATTTT; CDR3aa: CASGGQESNQPQHF
d_gene: .; j_gene: TRBJ2-2; abundance: many; v_gene: TRBV28; CDR3nt: TGTGCCAGCAGTTTCACAGGCCCCGGGGAGCTGTTTTTT; CDR3aa: CASSFTGPGELFF
d_gene: .; j_gene: TRBJ2-3; abundance: .; v_gene: TRBV20-1; CDR3nt: TGCAGTACCAGCCCCCTCCGCGGGGTACTTACAGATACGCAGTGTTTT; CDR3aa: CSTSPLRGVLTDTQCF
d_gene: .; j_gene: TRBJ1-2; abundance: .; v_gene: TRBV3-1; CDR3nt: TGTGCCAGCAGCCTTCACGGACGCGGGGCAGTGGGCGGCTACACCTTC; CDR3aa: CASSLHGRGAVGGYTF
d_gene: .; j_gene: TRBJ1-1; abundance: many; v_gene: TRBV6-1; CDR3nt: TGTGCCAGCAGATTTATCGGGATTTCGGGACCCCTCACTGAAGCTTTCTTT; CDR3aa: CASRFIGISGPLTEAFF
d_gene: .; j_gene: TRBJ1-1; abundance: .; v_gene: TRBV29-1; CDR3nt: TGCAGCGTTCTGACGGCTGGGTCAATGAACACTGAAGCTTTCTTT; CDR3aa: CSVLTAGSMNTEAFF
d_gene: .; j_gene: TRBJ1-5; abundance: .; v_gene: TRBV7-8; CDR3nt: TGTGCCAGCAGCCTCGATCAGCCCCAGCATTTT; CDR3aa: CASSLDQPQHF
d_gene: .; j_gene: TRBJ2-5; abundance: .; v_gene: TRBV4-3; CDR3nt: TGCGCCAGCAGCCAAACAATAGGGCAGGGGAGGAAAGAGACCCAGTACTTC; CDR3aa: CASSQTIGQGRKETQYF
d_gene: TRBD1; j_gene: TRBJ1-1; abundance: many; v_gene: TRBV4-1; CDR3nt: TGCGCCAGCAGCCCCAGCCGGGACAGGGGACAGGAAGCTTTCTTT; CDR3aa: CASSPSRDRGQEAFF